The 29 T cell receptor beta chains presented below share a single source sample, sequenced in a study of cytomegalovirus exposure and HLA in healthy donors. Primers: 60 Vbeta forward and 13 Jbeta reverse. This table comes from immunoSEQ multiplex PCR, and its TCRdb copy is limited to in-frame clones, with some not included. The data hold some 140,000 clones, with about three quarters observed a single time. Specimen: PBMCs. The receptors derive from a woman aged 40 to 50 in good health and CMV-seronegative.

This clone was seen a few times. The chain carries TRBV5-5 and TRBJ1-5; D gene unclear. V lost 2 bases and J 10 bases, leaving 13 bases between the germline ends. The germline gives CDR1 SGHKS, CDR2 YYEKEE (reference sequence). The CDR3 length is 13 residues. The chain's CDR3 is CASSFYPRLPQHF. The CDR3 bases are TGTGCCAGCAGCTTTTATCCTCGGTTACCCCAGCATTTT.

About this clone itself: A junction boundary mismatches the germline segment, possibly from a read error. The J gene is TRBJ2-7, the V gene TRBV7-9; D gene unclear. The CDR3 length is 10 residues. The germline V gene has CDR1 SEHNR and CDR2 FQNEAQ (reference sequence). In DNA, the CDR3 is TGTTCCAGCAGCCGAGACGAGCAGTACTTC. Translating it yields CSSSRDEQYF.

This sequence joins TRBV19 and TRBJ2-3; D gene uncertain. CDR3 length equals 12 residues. From germline, CDR1 is LNHDA and CDR2 SQIVND (reference sequence). Trimming stripped 5 bases from V and 5 bases from J, with 8 bases between. The CDR3, as DNA: TGTGCCAGTAGTCGCTACCTAGATACGCAGTATTTT. Protein: CASSRYLDTQYF.

V is TRBV6-4 and J is TRBJ2-2; possibly TRBD2 for D (7 bases). Germline CDR1 is MRHNA and CDR2 is SNTAGT. This CDR3 region has 15 residues. V lost 4 bases and J 2 bases, leaving 11 bases between the germline ends. CDR3 in amino acids: CASSAGGRNTGELFF. DNA for the CDR3: TGTGCCAGCAGTGCGGGGGGCAGAAACACCGGGGAGCTGTTTTTT.

This sequence joins TRBV27 and TRBJ1-1; D unclear. This CDR3 has 18 amino acids. Germline CDR1 reads MNHEY; CDR2 reads SMNVEV (reference sequence). V was pared by 0 bases and J by 2 bases, with 19 bases between. The CDR3 sequence is CASSLSPTRAGPNTEAFF. Written as DNA, the CDR3 is TGTGCCAGCAGTTTATCGCCGACGCGGGCAGGACCCAACACTGAAGCTTTCTTT.

The chain recombines TRBV4-1 with TRBJ1-6; 11 nucleotides line up with TRBD1. From germline, CDR1 is MGHRA and CDR2 YSYEKL. CDR3 length: 15 residues. The junction had 4 bases not matched to a gene; V was cut back by 0 bases and J by 12 bases. The CDR3 nucleotides are TGCGCCAGCAGCCAAGATGGGACAGGGGGATTACCCCTCCACTTT. Translated, it gives CASSQDGTGGLPLHF.

CDR3 amino acids: CAIRDPSGANVLTF. CDR3 in DNA: TGTGCCATCCGAGATCCATCTGGGGCCAACGTCCTGACTTTC. The V call is TRBV10-3, the J call TRBJ2-6; D is uncertain. Germline V gene sequence: CDR1 ENHRY, CDR2 SYGVKD. The V gene lost 8 bases and the J gene lost 1 base, with 9 bases spanning the gap. CDR3 length equals 14 residues.

The chain recombines TRBV28 with TRBJ2-1; D is perhaps TRBD2 (5 bases). V was clipped by 5 bases and J by 14 bases, with 19 bases between them. There are 13 residues in the CDR3. Germline V lookup: CDR1 MDHEN, CDR2 SYDVKM. The chain's CDR3 is CASSEGLTSMEFF. The CDR3 DNA reads TGTGCCAGCAGTGAAGGACTGACATCAATGGAGTTCTTC. The full variable domain, rest sourced from reference TRBV28 and TRBJ2-1, is DVKVTQSSRYLVKRTGEKVFLECVQDMDHENMFWYRQDPGLGLRLIYFSYDVKMKEKGDIPEGYSVSREKKERFSLILESASTNQTSMYLCASSEGLTSMEFFGPGTRLTVL.

The chain recombines TRBV5-1 with TRBJ2-2, with 7 nucleotides matching TRBD2. The trim removed 5 bases at V and 4 bases at J, leaving 11 bases unmatched. CDR3 length: 16 residues. Germline CDR1 reads SGHRS; CDR2 reads YFSETQ. The CDR3, as DNA: TGCGCCAGCAGGATTGGAGCAGCGGGGTCCACCGGGGAGCTGTTTTTT. Translated, it gives CASRIGAAGSTGELFF.

This sequence joins TRBV7-9 and TRBJ1-4; 10 positions match TRBD1. Germline V CDR1 and CDR2: SEHNR, FQNEAQ (reference sequence). The CDR3 has 16 residues. J lost 2 bases, V lost 8 bases, and 8 bases had no gene match. The CDR3 sequence: CASSPGDRGTNEKLFF. In nucleotides, the CDR3 is TGTGCCAGCTCCCCGGGGGACAGGGGTACTAATGAAAAACTGTTTTTT.

The genes are TRBV25-1 and TRBJ2-7; 9 positions match TRBD1. V was clipped by 4 bases and J by 2 bases; unmatched bases: 9. This CDR3 contains 16 residues. Germline V CDR1 and CDR2: MGHDK, SYGVNS. The CDR3 DNA reads as TGTGCCAGCAGTGGCGACCGGGACAGGGAAACCTACGAGCAGTACTTC. Residues: CASSGDRDRETYEQYF.

This clone has just one count. The chain combines TRBV5-6 with TRBJ1-1; D is uncertain. CDR1 and CDR2 from the germline V gene are SGHDT and YYEEEE. V was shortened by 2 bases and J by 5 bases, with 4 bases between the two germline ends. The CDR3 has 11 residues. CDR3 residues: CASSFNTEAFF. The CDR3 DNA reads TGTGCCAGCAGCTTTAATACTGAAGCTTTCTTT. The whole variable domain, remainder taken from reference TRBV5-6 and TRBJ1-1, is DAGVTQSPTHLIKTRGQQVTLRCSPKSGHDTVSWYQQALGQGPQFIFQYYEEEERQRGNFPDRFSGHQFPNYSSELNVNALLLGDSALYLCASSFNTEAFFGQGTRLTVV.

A few counts support this clone. The chain uses TRBV7-9 and TRBJ2-5; the match to TRBD1 covers 7 bases. The CDR3 spans 15 residues. Per the germline V gene, CDR1 is SEHNR and CDR2 is FQNEAQ (reference sequence). V shed 1 base and J 0 bases; nucleotides not matched to a gene: 2. The CDR3 sequence is CASSLGQGYQETQYF. DNA for the CDR3: TGTGCCAGCAGCTTAGGACAGGGATACCAAGAGACCCAGTACTTC.

The chain uses TRBV10-1 and TRBJ2-2; D is possibly TRBD1 (5 bases). The CDR3 is made up of 15 amino acids. Germline V CDR1 and CDR2: WNHNN, SYGVQD (reference sequence). V was cut by 6 bases and J by 0 bases, with 11 bases left in between. CDR3 DNA sequence: TGCGCCAGCAGCCGAGACAGCACGAACACCGGGGAGCTGTTTTTT. Its translation is CASSRDSTNTGELFF.

The rearrangement uses TRBV5-1 and TRBJ1-2, with D perhaps TRBD1 (5 bases). V was clipped by 9 bases and J by 6 bases, with 12 bases between them. The germline CDR1 and CDR2 sequences are SGHRS and YFSETQ. The CDR3 loop spans 11 amino acids. CDR3 coding DNA: TGCGCCACCTCGGGGGGAGATGGCTACACCTTC. Translating it yields CATSGGDGYTF. The full variable domain, completed using reference TRBV5-1 and TRBJ1-2, is KAGVTQTPRYLIKTRGQQVTLSCSPISGHRSVSWYQQTPGQGLQFLFEYFSETQRNKGNFPGRFSGRQFSNSRSEMNVSTLELGDSALYLCATSGGDGYTFGSGTRLTVV.

The chain joins TRBV11-3 to TRBJ2-3; D unclear. Germline loops: CDR1 SGHNT, CDR2 YENEEA. The CDR3 length is 13 residues. With 1 base removed from V and 2 bases from J, the gap between germline ends came to 4 bases. CDR3 DNA sequence: TGTGCCAGCAGCTTAGGGGCCACAGATACGCAGTATTTT. It is translated as CASSLGATDTQYF. The full variable domain, with the rest looked up from reference TRBV11-3 and TRBJ2-3, is EAGVVQSPRYKIIEKKQPVAFWCNPISGHNTLYWYLQNLGQGPELLIRYENEEAVDDSQLPKDRFSAERLKGVDSTLKIQPAELGDSAVYLCASSLGATDTQYFGPGTRLTVL.

This clone was picked up one time. This chain's CDR3 is CASSYGSGAMGDEQFF. Here the CDR3 DNA reads TGTGCCAGCAGTTACGGGAGCGGAGCCATGGGCGATGAGCAGTTCTTC. J is TRBJ2-1 and V is TRBV6-5, with D possibly matching TRBD2 (5 bases). From germline, CDR1 is MNHEY and CDR2 SVGAGI. The V and J ends lost 2 bases and 8 bases respectively, with 19 bases between them. This CDR3 contains 16 residues.

V is TRBV10-3 and J is TRBJ1-2, with 10 bases lining up with TRBD1. Per germline, CDR1 ENHRY and CDR2 SYGVKD. This CDR3 spans 15 amino acids. The V gene end was trimmed by 4 bases and the J gene end by 8 bases; junction bases not matched to a gene: 10. The chain's CDR3 is CAISVGTGELKGYTF. DNA of the CDR3: TGTGCCATCAGTGTCGGGACAGGGGAGTTGAAAGGCTACACCTTC.

The V gene is TRBV28, the J gene TRBJ2-5, with D possibly matching TRBD2 (6 bases). The V end was cut by 3 bases, the J end by 7 bases, with 15 bases between. The length of the CDR3 is 14 residues. Germline CDR1 reads MDHEN; CDR2 reads SYDVKM. CDR3 sequence reads: CASSFREFYGTQYF. The CDR3 bases are TGTGCCAGCAGTTTCCGGGAGTTCTACGGGACCCAGTACTTC.

This clone was detected only once. The CDR3 DNA is TGTGCCTGGATGGCCCTCCCTCCCGCACCAGATACGCAGTATTTT. Its protein is CAWMALPPAPDTQYF. The chain links TRBV30 to TRBJ2-3; no reliable D call. There are 15 residues in the CDR3. Germline V CDR1 and CDR2: GTSNPN, SVGIG (reference sequence). Trimming shortened V by 4 bases and J by 4 bases, and 18 bases separated the two germline ends.

There are a few counts of this clone. The chain carries TRBV11-3 and TRBJ2-7; the D gene is possibly TRBD1 (6 bases). CDR3 length: 14 amino acids. Germline lookup yields CDR1 SGHNT and CDR2 YENEEA. The ends were cut back, 5 bases at V and 0 bases at J, with 11 bases in the middle. The CDR3 coding sequence is TGTGCCAGCAGCCACCGGGACACCTCCTACGAGCAGTACTTC. Protein product: CASSHRDTSYEQYF.

The chain recombines TRBV5-1 with TRBJ1-3; 7 nucleotides line up with TRBD1. This CDR3 spans 13 amino acids. Germline CDR1 SGHRS, CDR2 YFSETQ. V was pared by 2 bases and J by 7 bases, with 3 bases of the junction left unmatched. CDR3 coding DNA: TGCGCCAGCAGCTTAAACAGGGGTAACACCATATATTTT. Protein sequence: CASSLNRGNTIYF.

Concerning this clone: This sample also contains other DNA sequences that code for the same CDR3. The V gene is TRBV18, the J gene TRBJ1-5, with 9 nucleotides matching TRBD1. With V trimmed by 3 bases and J by 1 base, 1 base remained unmatched. Germline-derived CDR1 and CDR2 are KGHSH and LQKENI. The CDR3 is made up of 15 amino acids. As DNA, the CDR3 is TGTGCCAGCTCACCGGGACAGGGAAGCAATCAGCCCCAGCATTTT. Its protein is CASSPGQGSNQPQHF.

V is TRBV2 and J is TRBJ1-2, with 12 bases identical to TRBD1. V was clipped by 6 bases and J by 7 bases; unmatched bases: 6. The V gene's germline CDR1 is SNHLY and CDR2 FYNNEI. The CDR3 extends over 14 amino acids. CDR3 in amino acids: CASRGDRGQGGYTF. The DNA of the CDR3 is TGTGCCAGCAGGGGGGACAGGGGGCAAGGTGGCTACACCTTC. Full variable domain (missing parts from reference TRBV2 and TRBJ1-2): EPEVTQTPSHQVTQMGQEVILRCVPISNHLYFYWYRQILGQKVEFLVSFYNNEISEKSEIFDDQFSVERPDGSNFTLKIRSTKLEDSAMYFCASRGDRGQGGYTFGSGTRLTVV.

The rearrangement links TRBV5-1 to TRBJ1-1; D is undetermined. Germline V lookup: CDR1 SGHRS, CDR2 YFSETQ. The CDR3 extends over 15 amino acids. Trimming shortened V by 0 bases and J by 7 bases, and 16 bases separated the two germline ends. The CDR3 is CASSLAGEGRGEAFF. The CDR3 DNA is TGCGCCAGCAGCTTGGCCGGTGAGGGTCGCGGTGAAGCTTTCTTT.

This chain connects TRBV27 to TRBJ2-5; TRBD1 agrees at 7 bases. The CDR3 extends over 15 amino acids. The germline V gene has CDR1 MNHEY and CDR2 SMNVEV (reference sequence). Germline trimming cut 0 bases from V and 1 base from J; bases unmatched to any gene: 2. CDR3 coding DNA: TGTGCCAGCAGTTTATCAGGGACAGCCCAAGAGACCCAGTACTTC. As protein: CASSLSGTAQETQYF.

The rearrangement joins TRBV30 to TRBJ2-5, with a weak D call TRBD2 (6 bases). V lost 2 bases and J 2 bases, leaving 12 bases between the germline ends. The CDR3 is 14 amino acids. Germline V gene data show CDR1 as GTSNPN and CDR2 as SVGIG (reference sequence). CDR3 sequence: CAWSYSGTQETQYF. The CDR3 coding sequence is TGTGCCTGGAGTTACTCAGGGACTCAAGAGACCCAGTACTTC.

The V call is TRBV19, the J call TRBJ2-1, with 10 bases identical to TRBD2. Losses at the gene ends were 11 bases for V and 13 bases for J; bases not matched to a gene: 5. The germline CDR1 and CDR2 sequences are LNHDA and SQIVND (reference sequence). The CDR3 is 10 amino acids. Here the CDR3 reads CARQREGQFF. In nucleotides, the CDR3 is TGTGCCCGGCAGCGGGAGGGACAGTTCTTC. Filled out from reference TRBV19 and TRBJ2-1, the complete variable domain reads DGGITQSPKYLFRKEGQNVTLSCEQNLNHDAMYWYRQDPGQGLRLIYYSQIVNDFQKGDIAEGYSVSREKKESFPLTVTSAQKNPTAFYLCARQREGQFFGPGTRLTVL.

The chain employs TRBV7-6 and TRBJ1-5, with D maybe TRBD1 (6 bases). Trimming took off 0 bases at V and 7 bases at J, with 16 bases between the two ends. The CDR3 is 16 residues long. The germline CDR1 and CDR2 sequences are SGHVS and FNYEAQ. The CDR3 loop reads CASSLAPLTGSQPQHF. CDR3 DNA: TGTGCCAGCAGCTTAGCGCCGTTAACAGGGTCCCAGCCCCAGCATTTT. Full variable domain (outside the CDR3, taken from reference TRBV7-6 and TRBJ1-5): GAGVSQSPRYKVTKRGQDVALRCDPISGHVSLYWYRQALGQGPEFLTYFNYEAQQDKSGLPNDRFSAERPEGSISTLTIQRTEQRDSAMYRCASSLAPLTGSQPQHFGDGTRLSIL.